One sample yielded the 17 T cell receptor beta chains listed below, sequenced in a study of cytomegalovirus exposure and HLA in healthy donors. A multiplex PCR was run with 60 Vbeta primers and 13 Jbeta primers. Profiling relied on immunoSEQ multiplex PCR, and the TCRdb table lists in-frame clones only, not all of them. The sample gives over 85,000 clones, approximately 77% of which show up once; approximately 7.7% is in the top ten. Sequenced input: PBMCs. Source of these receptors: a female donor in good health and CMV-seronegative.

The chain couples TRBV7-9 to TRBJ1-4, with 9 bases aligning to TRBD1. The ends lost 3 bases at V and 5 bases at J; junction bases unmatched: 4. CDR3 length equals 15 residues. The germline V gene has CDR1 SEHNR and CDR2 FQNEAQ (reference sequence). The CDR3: CASSFPTGGNEKLFF. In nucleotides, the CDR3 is TGTGCCAGCAGCTTCCCGACAGGGGGAAATGAAAAACTGTTTTTT.

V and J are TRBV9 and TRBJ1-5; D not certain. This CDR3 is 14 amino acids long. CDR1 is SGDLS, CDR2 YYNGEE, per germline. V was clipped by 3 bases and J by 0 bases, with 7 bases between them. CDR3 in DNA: TGTGCCAGCAGCGCCTCTTATAGCAATCAGCCCCAGCATTTT. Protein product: CASSASYSNQPQHF.

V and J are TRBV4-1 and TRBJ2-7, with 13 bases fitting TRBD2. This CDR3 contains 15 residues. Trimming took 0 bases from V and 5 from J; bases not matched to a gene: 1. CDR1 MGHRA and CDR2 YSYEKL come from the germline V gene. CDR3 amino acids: CASSQEGLAGDEQYF. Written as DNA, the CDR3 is TGCGCCAGCAGCCAAGAAGGACTAGCGGGAGACGAGCAGTACTTC.

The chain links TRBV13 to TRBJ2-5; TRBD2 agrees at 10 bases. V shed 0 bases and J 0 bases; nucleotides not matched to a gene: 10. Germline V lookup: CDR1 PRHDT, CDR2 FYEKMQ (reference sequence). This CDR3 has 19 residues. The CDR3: CASSLGLAGASGYQETQYF. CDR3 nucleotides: TGTGCCAGCAGCTTAGGCCTAGCGGGGGCTTCTGGTTACCAAGAGACCCAGTACTTC.

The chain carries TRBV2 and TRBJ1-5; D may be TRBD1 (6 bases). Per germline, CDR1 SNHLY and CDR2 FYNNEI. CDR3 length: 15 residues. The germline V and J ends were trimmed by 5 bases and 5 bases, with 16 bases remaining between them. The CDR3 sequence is CASSSQGLGYQPQHF. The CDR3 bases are TGTGCCAGCAGTTCGCAGGGGCTAGGCTATCAGCCCCAGCATTTT.

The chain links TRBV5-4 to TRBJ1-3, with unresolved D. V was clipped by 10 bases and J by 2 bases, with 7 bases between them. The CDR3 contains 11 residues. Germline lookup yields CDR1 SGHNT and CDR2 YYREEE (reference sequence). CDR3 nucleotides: TGTGCCGCGGCAGCTGGAAACACCATATATTTT. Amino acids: CAAAAGNTIYF.

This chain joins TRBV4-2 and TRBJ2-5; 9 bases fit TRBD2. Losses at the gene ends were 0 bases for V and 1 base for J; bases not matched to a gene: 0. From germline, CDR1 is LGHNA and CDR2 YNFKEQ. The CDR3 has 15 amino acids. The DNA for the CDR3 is TGTGCCAGCAGCCAAGAACTAGCGGGCCAAGAGACCCAGTACTTC. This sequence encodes CASSQELAGQETQYF.

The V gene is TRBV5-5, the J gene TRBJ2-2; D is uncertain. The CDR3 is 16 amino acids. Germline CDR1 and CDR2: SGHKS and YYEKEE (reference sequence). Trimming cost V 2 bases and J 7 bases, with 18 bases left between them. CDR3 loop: CASSFDPPLIGGELFF. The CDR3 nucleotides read TGTGCCAGCAGCTTCGATCCCCCCTTGATCGGCGGGGAGCTGTTTTTT.

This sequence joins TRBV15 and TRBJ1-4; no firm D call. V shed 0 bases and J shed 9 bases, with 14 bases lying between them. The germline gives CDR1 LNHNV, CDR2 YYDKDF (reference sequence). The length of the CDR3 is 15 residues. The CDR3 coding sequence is TGTGCCACCAGCAGAGATAGTACAGCACGAAAAAAACTGTTTTTT. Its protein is CATSRDSTARKKLFF.

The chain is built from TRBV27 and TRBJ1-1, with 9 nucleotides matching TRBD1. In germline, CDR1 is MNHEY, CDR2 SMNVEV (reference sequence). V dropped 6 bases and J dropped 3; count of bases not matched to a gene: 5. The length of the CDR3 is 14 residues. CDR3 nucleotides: TGTGCCAGCAGGACAGGGGGTACGGACACTGAAGCTTTCTTT. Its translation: CASRTGGTDTEAFF.

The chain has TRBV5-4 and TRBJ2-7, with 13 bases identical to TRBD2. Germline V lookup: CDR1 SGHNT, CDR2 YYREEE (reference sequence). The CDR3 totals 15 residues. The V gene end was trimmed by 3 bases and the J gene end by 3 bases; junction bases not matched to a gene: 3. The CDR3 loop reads CASSSGTSGVYEQYF. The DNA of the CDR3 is TGTGCCAGCAGCTCAGGGACTAGCGGGGTCTACGAGCAGTACTTC.

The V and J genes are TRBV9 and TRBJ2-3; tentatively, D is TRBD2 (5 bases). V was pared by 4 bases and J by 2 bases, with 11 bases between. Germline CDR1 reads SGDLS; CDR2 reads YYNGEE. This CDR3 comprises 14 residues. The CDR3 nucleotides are TGTGCCAGCAGCCCCCGGACTCCCACAGATACGCAGTATTTT. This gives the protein CASSPRTPTDTQYF.

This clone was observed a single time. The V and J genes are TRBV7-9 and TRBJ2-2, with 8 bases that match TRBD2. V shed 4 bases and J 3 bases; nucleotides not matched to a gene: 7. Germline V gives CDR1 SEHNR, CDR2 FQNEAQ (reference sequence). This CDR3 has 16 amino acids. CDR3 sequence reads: CASSSTGTRDTGELFF. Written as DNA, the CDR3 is TGTGCCAGCAGCTCTACCGGGACTAGGGACACCGGGGAGCTGTTTTTT.

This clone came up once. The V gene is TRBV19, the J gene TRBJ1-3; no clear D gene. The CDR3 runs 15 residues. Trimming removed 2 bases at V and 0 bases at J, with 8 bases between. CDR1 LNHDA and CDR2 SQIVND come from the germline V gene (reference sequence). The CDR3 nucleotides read TGTGCCAGTAGTATAAACAGCTACTCTGGAAACACCATATATTTT. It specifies CASSINSYSGNTIYF.

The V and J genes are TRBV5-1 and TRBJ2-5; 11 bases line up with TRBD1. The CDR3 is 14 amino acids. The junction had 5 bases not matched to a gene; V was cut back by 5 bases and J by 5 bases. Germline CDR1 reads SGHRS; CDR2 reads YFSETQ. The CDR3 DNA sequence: TGCGCCAGCAGTCGGACAGGGGGCAAGGAGACCCAGTACTTC. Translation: CASSRTGGKETQYF.

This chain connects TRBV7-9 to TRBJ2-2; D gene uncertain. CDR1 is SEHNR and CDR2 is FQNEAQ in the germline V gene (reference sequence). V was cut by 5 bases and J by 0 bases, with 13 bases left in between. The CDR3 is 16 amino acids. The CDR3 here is CASSHGVRTNTGELFF. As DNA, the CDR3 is TGTGCCAGCAGCCACGGAGTACGGACGAACACCGGGGAGCTGTTTTTT.

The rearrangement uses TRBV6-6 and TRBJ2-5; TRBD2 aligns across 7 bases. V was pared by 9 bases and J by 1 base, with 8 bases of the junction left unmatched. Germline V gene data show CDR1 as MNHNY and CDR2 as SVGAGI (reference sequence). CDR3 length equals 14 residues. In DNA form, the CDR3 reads TGTGCCAGTACTATAGCGGGTAGCCAAGAGACCCAGTACTTC. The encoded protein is CASTIAGSQETQYF.